This entry concerns a single TCR beta chain. The antigen remains unidentified. This CDR3 has 14 amino acids. V dropped 6 bases and J dropped 5 bases, with 11 bases sitting between them. The germline CDR1 and CDR2 sequences are SEHNR and FQNEAQ (reference sequence). Only in-frame clones appear in the TCRdb table, and some are missing; sequencing was by immunoSEQ multiplex PCR. The sample yields tens of thousands of clones, 90% seen once. The data derive from a study of T cell responses to AZD1222 COVID-19 vaccine. Broader study findings: Possibly, clonal diversity was underestimated; donors were largely white British and included more females.

Material: peripheral blood, obtained on day 0 of AZD1222 vaccination. This chain connects TRBV7-9 to TRBJ2-6; a weak D match, TRBD1 (6 bases). The clonotype comes from an adult in good health. The CDR3 is CASSFGDRANVLTF. In DNA form, the CDR3 reads TGTGCCAGCAGTTTTGGGGACAGGGCCAACGTCCTGACTTTC. Combining the CDR3 with reference TRBV7-9 and TRBJ2-6 gives the whole variable domain DTGVSQNPRHKITKRGQNVTFRCDPISEHNRLYWYRQTLGQGPEFLTYFQNEAQLEKSRLLSDRFSAERPKGSFSTLEIQRTEQGDSAMYLCASSFGDRANVLTFGAGSRLTVL.